The entry below gives a single T cell receptor (beta chain) sequence along with its context. The data originate from a study of T cell responses to AZD1222 COVID-19 vaccine. The protocol was immunoSEQ multiplex PCR, while the TCRdb copy is restricted to in-frame clones and leaves out a portion. The sample has approximately 180,000 clones, approximately 92% seen once. This clonotype was obtained from an adult who received the MenACWY meningococcal vaccine as a control. This material consisted of peripheral blood, taken 28 days after the second dose of the MenACWY control vaccine.

The CDR3, as DNA: TGTGCCAGTAGTGCCGGGGGGAACACCGGGGAGCTGTTTTTT. This codes for CASSAGGNTGELFF. The chain employs TRBV19 and TRBJ2-2; possible D gene TRBD2, 6 bases. The CDR3 spans 14 residues. Trimming shortened V by 5 bases and J by 1 base, and 8 bases separated the two germline ends. Germline V gene sequence: CDR1 LNHDA, CDR2 SQIVND (reference sequence). Filled out from reference TRBV19 and TRBJ2-2, the complete variable domain reads DGGITQSPKYLFRKEGQNVTLSCEQNLNHDAMYWYRQDPGQGLRLIYYSQIVNDFQKGDIAEGYSVSREKKESFPLTVTSAQKNPTAFYLCASSAGGNTGELFFGEGSRLTVL.